These T cell receptor beta chains were read from a single sample in a study of CD8 T cells in Susac syndrome. TCRdb redid the calling of the immunoSEQ multiplex PCR reads with MiXCR, one entry per CDR3 protein. In the table there are about 300,000 distinct CDR3 sequences, about 88% of which are singletons. The source material was CD8+ T cells from PBMCs. These receptors all come from a human donor with multiple sclerosis. The conserved cysteine and the conserved F or W are not part of the CDR3 here. A D gene is named only where the DNA matches it firmly.

d_call	v_call	cdr3_aa
-	TRBV28	ASRGRTDNEQF
TRBD2	TRBV2	ASSRLPGTSGTDTQY
-	TRBV2	ASTERGAIKTQY
-	TRBV9	ASSVGDESVEQY
-	TRBV19	ASTLDGGYQPQH
-	TRBV3-1	ASSQEWARGGFTDTQY
TRBD1	TRBV28	ASSLTGGLTEAF
-	TRBV7-2	ASSLIGQNEQY
-	TRBV19	ASSIQETYNEQF
-	TRBV4-3	ASSRAGDQPQH
-	TRBV5-5	ASSFISGYEQY
-	TRBV19	AGSIGWTEAF
-	TRBV28	ASSLNIYEQY
-	TRBV14	ASSQGRSSTDTQY
TRBD2	TRBV20-1	SARDRWTSGRGYEQY
-	TRBV28	ASSKTGHKIYEQY
TRBD2	TRBV27	ASSISGLAGEVGETQY
-	TRBV7-9	ASSLQGMSYEQY
-	TRBV19	ASSNQYEQY
TRBD1	TRBV27	ASSFQGGTDTQY
TRBD2	TRBV6-5	ASSYSSGETTGELF
-	TRBV29-1	SALGPDEQF
TRBD1	TRBV12-3/TRBV12-4	ASSDRQGARNQPQH
TRBD2	TRBV27	ASSLIGGRNQETQY
TRBD1	TRBV7-9	ASSLSGTGDTGELF
-	TRBV27	ASSLSGFQETQY
-	TRBV20-1	SVTGTLSSYEQY
-	TRBV7-7	ASSLTRGPSPYGYT
-	TRBV27	ASSLIEGVGSYEQY
TRBD1	TRBV4-3	ASSQDDRASPSYGYT
-	TRBV5-1	ASSLIGDGYT
-	TRBV7-8	ASRKGRGLTASATNEKLF
-	TRBV6-5	ASRRRQVGNAIY
TRBD1	TRBV20-1	SASWDRGWQPQH
-	TRBV28	ASSPTKDRFPYEQY
-	TRBV4-2	ASSQEGDGEDYEQY
-	TRBV19	ATIYGAGTEAF
-	TRBV4-2	ASSQETLQQF
TRBD1	TRBV19	ASSIFQGADTQY
TRBD2	TRBV10-3	AISDPSGGTYNEQF
-	TRBV9	ASSPVLSTDTQY
-	TRBV19	ASMQGPADTGELF
TRBD1	TRBV28	ASSPRDRGRNEQF
TRBD1	TRBV5-1	ASSSDWAGGNYGYT
-	TRBV7-9	ASSPAGGVFEYGYT
-	TRBV30	AWSTGSTEAF
-	TRBV7-9	ASSLPSRPYEQY
-	TRBV4-1	ASTRAGAAINSPLH
-	TRBV19	ASSLTSGTSTPLVEQY
-	TRBV11-2	ASSSSRGEEKLF
TRBD1	TRBV3-1	ASSHTGTAYQETQY
-	TRBV3-1	ASSPPRVTSTDTQY
-	TRBV14	ASGRLQYNEQF
TRBD1	TRBV29-1	SVEDGTGWGGDTQY
-	TRBV7-6	ASSLFETNEKLF
TRBD1	TRBV11-2	ASSFRQGNEKLF
-	TRBV29-1	SVVGGGKTSYNEQF